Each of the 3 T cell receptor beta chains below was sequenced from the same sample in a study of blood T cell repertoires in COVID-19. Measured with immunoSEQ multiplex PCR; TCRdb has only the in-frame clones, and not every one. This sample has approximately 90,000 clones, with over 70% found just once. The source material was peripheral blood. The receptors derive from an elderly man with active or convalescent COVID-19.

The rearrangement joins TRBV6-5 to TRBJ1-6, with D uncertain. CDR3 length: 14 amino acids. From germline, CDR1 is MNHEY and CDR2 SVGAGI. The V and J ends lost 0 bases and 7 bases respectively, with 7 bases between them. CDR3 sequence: CASSYSPRNSPLHF. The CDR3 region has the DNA TGTGCCAGCAGTTACTCGCCTCGGAATTCACCCCTCCACTTT.

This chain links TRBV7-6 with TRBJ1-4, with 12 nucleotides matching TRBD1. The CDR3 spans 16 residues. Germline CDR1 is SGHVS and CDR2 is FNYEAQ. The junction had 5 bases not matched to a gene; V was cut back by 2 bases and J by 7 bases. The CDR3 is CASSLMLGQGAEKLFF. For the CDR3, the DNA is TGTGCCAGCAGCTTAATGCTGGGACAGGGGGCTGAAAAACTGTTTTTT.

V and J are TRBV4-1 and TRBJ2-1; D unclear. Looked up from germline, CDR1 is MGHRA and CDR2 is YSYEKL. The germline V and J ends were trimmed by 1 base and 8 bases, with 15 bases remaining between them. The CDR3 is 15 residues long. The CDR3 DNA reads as TGCGCCAGCAGCCAAGGCGGATTGCCCGGCGATGAGCAGTTCTTC. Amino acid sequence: CASSQGGLPGDEQFF.